This TCR beta chain stems from a study of CXCR3-negative and CXCR3-positive naive CD8 T cells. Background on the study: Roughly 1.5 +/- 0.3 million TRB reads came from each library, giving roughly 130 million in total.

The CDR3 spans 15 residues. Germline-derived CDR1 and CDR2 are MDHEN and SYDVKM. cDNA libraries for TRB were generated by 5' RACE incorporating UMI labels. Using the 5' RACE reads, TCRdb records one entry per CDR3 protein without DNA. Across 140,000 to 150,000 distinct CDR3 sequences, the top ten clones capture under 0.35% of the sample. The study, taken as a whole, reports: Memory cells showed distinct TRBV-TRBJ patterns, while the two naive subsets matched. Memory CD8+ cells showed much lower diversity, while both naive subsets were comparably high. The study found more hydrophobic TRB CDR3s in CXCR3-positive naive cells than in CXCR3-negative naive cells.

Remarks on this clonotype: As yet, its antigen is unknown.

Naive CD8+ T cells displayed a CD45RO-CCR7+CD27+CD95- phenotype. V is TRBV28 and J is TRBJ2-7; the TCRdb D gene call, TRBD2, has no DNA to confirm it. Specimen: naive CXCR3+ CD8+ T cells from blood. As to subset: CD45RO-CCR7+CD27+CD95- naive CD8+ T cells expressing CXCR3 (TNR3+). This TCR was sampled from a human donor in good health. Some clones in this sample may be carry-over from other donors' samples. The CDR3 here is CASTLGLAGGYEQYF.